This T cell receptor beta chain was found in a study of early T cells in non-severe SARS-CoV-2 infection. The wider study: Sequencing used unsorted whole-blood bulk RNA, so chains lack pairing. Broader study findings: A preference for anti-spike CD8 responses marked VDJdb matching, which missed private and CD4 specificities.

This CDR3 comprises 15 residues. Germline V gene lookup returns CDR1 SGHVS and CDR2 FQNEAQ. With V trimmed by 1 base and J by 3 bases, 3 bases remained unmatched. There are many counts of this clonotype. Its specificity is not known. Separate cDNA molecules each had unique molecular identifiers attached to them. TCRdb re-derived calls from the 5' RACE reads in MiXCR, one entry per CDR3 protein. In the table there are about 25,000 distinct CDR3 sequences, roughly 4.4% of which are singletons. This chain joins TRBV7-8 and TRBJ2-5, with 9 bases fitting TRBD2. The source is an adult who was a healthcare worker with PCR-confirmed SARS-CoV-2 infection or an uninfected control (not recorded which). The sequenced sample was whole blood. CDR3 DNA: TGTGCCAGCAGCTTAGGCCCTAGCGGGAAAGAGACCCAGTACTTC. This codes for CASSLGPSGKETQYF.